The rows below give T cell receptor beta chains drawn from one sample of a study of CD8+ T cells in alopecia areata. The table came from immunoSEQ multiplex PCR; TCRdb's copy has only in-frame clones and leaves some out. Of about 82,000 clones in the sample, approximately 50% are singletons; the top ten hold approximately 5.7%. The sequencing sample was made of NKG2D-high CD8+ T cells sorted from blood. Receptors originate from a human donor with alopecia areata. The CDR3 runs from the conserved cysteine through the conserved F or W. The order of the fields is D gene, clone size, J gene, V gene, CDR3 protein, CDR3 DNA. D genes are given only for firm matches. The listing skips clone size in some rows; elsewhere it reads once, few, many or a size class.

D: -
size: -
J: TRBJ1-1
V: TRBV7-9
CDR3: CASSPTGNTEAFF
DNA: TGTGCCAGCAGCCCGACAGGGAACACTGAAGCTTTCTTT

D: -
size: -
J: TRBJ2-6
V: TRBV9
CDR3: CASSVEGAGANVLTF
DNA: TGTGCCAGCAGCGTAGAGGGGGCTGGGGCCAACGTCCTGACTTTC

D: TRBD2
size: -
J: TRBJ2-5
V: TRBV7-2
CDR3: CASSLVELAEETQYF
DNA: TGTGCCAGCAGCTTAGTGGAACTAGCGGAAGAGACCCAGTACTTC

D: TRBD1
size: -
J: TRBJ2-7
V: TRBV29-1
CDR3: CSVDWGTGDSYEQYF
DNA: TGCAGCGTTGATTGGGGGACAGGCGACTCCTACGAGCAGTACTTC

D: TRBD2
size: -
J: TRBJ2-1
V: TRBV5-6
CDR3: CASSFGTSGGDEQFF
DNA: TGTGCCAGCAGCTTCGGGACTAGCGGGGGAGATGAGCAGTTCTTC

D: -
size: -
J: TRBJ1-1
V: TRBV27
CDR3: CASSFNEMGNTEAFF
DNA: TGTGCCAGCAGTTTTAATGAGATGGGGAACACTGAAGCTTTCTTT

D: -
size: -
J: TRBJ2-7
V: TRBV29-1
CDR3: CSFSDRTYEQYF
DNA: TGCAGCTTCTCCGACAGAACCTACGAGCAGTACTTC

D: -
size: -
J: TRBJ2-5
V: TRBV6-6
CDR3: CASNPWAGQETQYF
DNA: TGTGCCAGCAACCCCTGGGCAGGCCAAGAGACCCAGTACTTC

D: -
size: -
J: TRBJ2-3
V: TRBV27
CDR3: CASSALDTQYF
DNA: TGTGCCAGCAGTGCCTTAGATACGCAGTATTTT

D: -
size: few
J: TRBJ2-7
V: TRBV29-1
CDR3: CSVVATHAEGQYF
DNA: TGCAGCGTTGTCGCGACGCACGCAGAGGGGCAGTACTTC

D: -
size: few
J: TRBJ2-7
V: TRBV29-1
CDR3: CSVEGGRSYEQYF
DNA: TGCAGCGTTGAGGGAGGTAGAAGCTACGAGCAGTACTTC

D: TRBD1
size: -
J: TRBJ1-2
V: TRBV2
CDR3: CASLPTGTENYYGYTF
DNA: TGTGCCAGCTTACCAACCGGGACAGAAAACTACTATGGCTACACCTTC

D: TRBD2
size: few
J: TRBJ2-7
V: TRBV11-2
CDR3: CASSFGTSGRPEQYF
DNA: TGTGCCAGCAGCTTCGGGACTAGCGGGAGGCCCGAGCAGTACTTC

D: -
size: -
J: TRBJ2-7
V: TRBV29-1
CDR3: CSVDLVYEQYF
DNA: TGCAGCGTTGATTTGGTCTACGAGCAGTACTTC

D: TRBD2
size: few
J: TRBJ2-7
V: TRBV6-5
CDR3: CASSFGGTFYEQYF
DNA: TGTGCCAGCAGTTTCGGGGGGACGTTCTACGAGCAGTACTTC

D: -
size: -
J: TRBJ1-1
V: TRBV9
CDR3: CASSLGWGKAEAFF
DNA: TGTGCCAGCAGCCTGGGGTGGGGGAAAGCTGAAGCTTTCTTT

D: -
size: few
J: TRBJ1-2
V: TRBV7-9
CDR3: CASNPRTGNNYGYTF
DNA: TGTGCCAGCAACCCCCGGACCGGCAATAACTATGGCTACACCTTC

D: -
size: -
J: TRBJ1-2
V: TRBV27
CDR3: CASSLDSLDGYTF
DNA: TGTGCCAGCAGTTTAGACAGCCTAGATGGCTACACCTTC

D: -
size: -
J: TRBJ2-3
V: TRBV13
CDR3: CASSLGQDTQYF
DNA: TGTGCCAGCAGCTTAGGCCAAGATACGCAGTATTTT

D: -
size: few
J: TRBJ2-4
V: TRBV7-2
CDR3: CASSPYTWWIQYF
DNA: TGTGCCAGCAGCCCCTATACCTGGTGGATTCAGTACTTC

D: -
size: -
J: TRBJ2-3
V: TRBV7-6
CDR3: CASSFGRAGISTDTQYF
DNA: TGTGCCAGCAGCTTTGGCCGAGCGGGCATTAGCACAGATACGCAGTATTTT

D: -
size: -
J: TRBJ2-3
V: TRBV9
CDR3: CASSAFGPDTQYF
DNA: TGTGCCAGCAGCGCCTTCGGGCCGGATACGCAGTATTTT

D: -
size: -
J: TRBJ2-3
V: TRBV27
CDR3: CASTGGDTQYF
DNA: TGTGCCAGCACTGGGGGTGATACGCAGTATTTT

D: -
size: -
J: TRBJ2-7
V: TRBV2
CDR3: CASSEGVPYEQYF
DNA: TGTGCCAGCAGTGAAGGGGTTCCCTACGAGCAGTACTTC

D: -
size: few
J: TRBJ1-2
V: TRBV29-1
CDR3: CSVEGLGGYTF
DNA: TGCAGCGTTGAGGGGTTAGGTGGCTACACCTTC

D: -
size: -
J: TRBJ2-5
V: TRBV14
CDR3: CASSQALRVGTAQETQYF
DNA: TGTGCCAGCAGCCAAGCTCTGCGGGTGGGTACCGCGCAAGAGACCCAGTACTTC

D: -
size: few
J: TRBJ2-1
V: TRBV10-3
CDR3: CAISPRGNEQFF
DNA: TGTGCCATCAGTCCTCGGGGCAATGAGCAGTTCTTC

D: TRBD1
size: few
J: TRBJ2-7
V: TRBV29-1
CDR3: CSVVSDRGYNEQYF
DNA: TGCAGCGTTGTTTCGGACAGGGGTTACAACGAGCAGTACTTC

D: TRBD2
size: -
J: TRBJ2-7
V: TRBV25-1
CDR3: CASSPREGPYEQYF
DNA: TGTGCCAGCTCACCCCGGGAGGGTCCCTACGAGCAGTACTTC

D: -
size: -
J: TRBJ2-3
V: TRBV7-9
CDR3: CASGEADTQYF
DNA: TGTGCCAGCGGCGAGGCCGATACGCAGTATTTT

D: TRBD1
size: -
J: TRBJ1-2
V: TRBV28
CDR3: CASSLRAGGYYGYTF
DNA: TGTGCCAGCAGTTTACGGGCAGGGGGCTACTATGGCTACACCTTC

D: -
size: -
J: TRBJ2-7
V: TRBV11-2
CDR3: CASSLEAAGTYEQYF
DNA: TGTGCCAGCAGCTTAGAAGCGGCGGGAACCTACGAGCAGTACTTC

D: TRBD2
size: -
J: TRBJ2-3
V: TRBV29-1
CDR3: CSGNSGGAGDTQYF
DNA: TGCAGCGGGAATAGCGGGGGGGCTGGAGATACGCAGTATTTT

D: -
size: -
J: TRBJ2-5
V: TRBV5-6
CDR3: CASSPPGSTSVQETQYF
DNA: TGTGCCAGCAGCCCGCCGGGGTCGACTTCTGTTCAAGAGACCCAGTACTTC

D: TRBD2
size: -
J: TRBJ2-7
V: TRBV7-2
CDR3: CASSFGTSPYEQYF
DNA: TGTGCCAGCAGCTTTGGGACTAGCCCCTACGAGCAGTACTTC

D: TRBD1
size: -
J: TRBJ2-7
V: TRBV6-5
CDR3: CASRRTGGEQYF
DNA: TGTGCCAGCAGGAGGACAGGGGGGGAGCAGTACTTC

D: TRBD1
size: few
J: TRBJ2-7
V: TRBV27
CDR3: CASSPGQGVEQYF
DNA: TGTGCCAGCAGTCCAGGACAGGGCGTCGAGCAGTACTTC

D: -
size: -
J: TRBJ1-2
V: TRBV6-6
CDR3: CASTHTTDNYGYTF
DNA: TGTGCCAGCACCCACACGACAGATAACTATGGCTACACCTTC

D: -
size: few
J: TRBJ2-7
V: TRBV4-1
CDR3: CASSQGADYEQYF
DNA: TGCGCCAGCAGCCAAGGTGCCGATTACGAGCAGTACTTC

D: -
size: -
J: TRBJ2-2
V: TRBV19
CDR3: CAGGGTHTGELFF
DNA: TGTGCGGGAGGAGGTACCCACACCGGGGAGCTGTTTTTT

D: -
size: -
J: TRBJ2-5
V: TRBV5-1
CDR3: CASSLEGFAETQYF
DNA: TGCGCCAGCAGCTTGGAAGGGTTTGCAGAGACCCAGTACTTC

D: TRBD1
size: few
J: TRBJ1-2
V: TRBV28
CDR3: CASSSTGQVGANYGYTF
DNA: TGTGCCAGCAGTAGTACCGGACAGGTCGGGGCTAACTATGGCTACACCTTC

D: TRBD1
size: few
J: TRBJ1-5
V: TRBV2
CDR3: CASSSDREAGQPQHF
DNA: TGTGCCAGCAGCTCAGACAGGGAGGCTGGTCAGCCCCAGCATTTT

D: TRBD1
size: -
J: TRBJ2-6
V: TRBV29-1
CDR3: CSVEASRDRPFSGANVLTF
DNA: TGCAGCGTTGAAGCTTCCCGGGACAGACCCTTCTCTGGGGCCAACGTCCTGACTTTC

D: -
size: -
J: TRBJ2-5
V: TRBV5-1
CDR3: CASSRYQETQYF
DNA: TGCGCCAGCAGCCGGTACCAAGAGACCCAGTACTTC

D: -
size: -
J: TRBJ2-3
V: TRBV27
CDR3: CASSPGAGLTF
DNA: TGTGCCAGCAGTCCAGGGGCTGGGCTGACCTTT